A selection of T cell receptor beta chains follows, all from one sample in a study of blood T cell repertoires in COVID-19. The assay was immunoSEQ multiplex PCR, and TCRdb's table has in-frame clones only and misses some. Of some 120,000 clones detected, more than 70% appear once; the ten largest clones hold under 2.5%. Sequencing was performed on peripheral blood. The origin of the receptors is a man in his sixties or seventies with acute or convalescent COVID-19. Both conserved end residues are part of each CDR3. D genes are given only for firm matches. Some rows mark clone size as missing; the rest say once, few, many or name a class of expanded clone.

abundance,d_gene,j_gene,v_gene,CDR3aa,CDR3nt
once,.,TRBJ2-7,TRBV2,CASSAQGGTYEQYF,TGTGCCAGCAGTGCTCAGGGCGGGACCTACGAGCAGTACTTC
once,.,TRBJ2-7,TRBV7-2,CASSLAATSYEQYF,TGTGCCAGCAGCTTAGCGGCAACCTCCTACGAGCAGTACTTC
.,.,TRBJ2-5,TRBV14,CASKDNQETQYF,TGTGCCAGCAAGGACAACCAAGAGACCCAGTACTTC
.,.,TRBJ2-1,TRBV15,CATSRDLGQHNEQFF,TGTGCCACCAGCAGAGATCTGGGACAACACAATGAGCAGTTCTTC
few,.,TRBJ1-5,TRBV5-1,CASSLTGLVGQPQHF,TGCGCCAGCAGCTTGACAGGGTTGGTAGGTCAGCCCCAGCATTTT
.,TRBD1,TRBJ1-2,TRBV3-1/TRBV3-2,CASSQDRGWYGYTF,TGTGCCAGCAGCCAAGACAGGGGGTGGTATGGCTACACCTTC
.,.,TRBJ2-7,TRBV4-1,CASSPRAGNVYEQYF,TGCGCCAGCAGCCCCCGGGCGGGGAATGTCTACGAGCAGTACTTC
.,TRBD2,TRBJ2-5,TRBV10-3,CATGTSGYQETQYF,TGTGCCACCGGGACTAGCGGGTACCAAGAGACCCAGTACTTC
.,.,TRBJ1-6,TRBV25-1,CASSDTGTYNSPLHF,TGTGCCAGCAGCGACACAGGGACCTATAATTCACCCCTCCACTTT
.,TRBD1,TRBJ2-7,TRBV7-2,CASSWTGGPYEQYF,TGTGCCAGCAGCTGGACAGGGGGCCCCTACGAGCAGTACTTC
.,.,TRBJ2-7,TRBV2,CASRLLQDQGEQYF,TGTGCCAGCCGACTTTTACAGGATCAGGGCGAGCAGTACTTC
many,.,TRBJ2-7,TRBV7-9,CASSLGGELSSYEQYF,TGTGCCAGCAGCTTAGGTGGGGAGCTGAGCTCCTACGAGCAGTACTTC
.,TRBD1,TRBJ2-5,TRBV5-4,CASSSDRDETQYF,TGTGCCAGCAGCTCGGACAGGGACGAGACCCAGTACTTC
.,TRBD1,TRBJ2-7,TRBV7-9,CASSQGQVGDYEQYF,TGTGCCAGCAGCCAGGGACAGGTAGGGGACTACGAGCAGTACTTC
.,TRBD1,TRBJ1-4,TRBV6-5,CASIGTGNEKLFF,TGTGCCAGCATAGGGACAGGGAATGAAAAACTGTTTTTT
.,.,TRBJ2-1,TRBV28,CASRAQGYNEQFF,TGTGCCAGCAGGGCACAGGGATACAATGAGCAGTTCTTC
.,TRBD1,TRBJ2-2,TRBV5-1,CASRRQGAVTGELFF,TGCGCCAGCAGACGACAGGGGGCGGTGACCGGGGAGCTGTTTTTT
.,TRBD1,TRBJ1-1,TRBV7-9,CASSLRRTGDTEAFF,TGTGCCAGCAGCTTAAGACGGACAGGGGACACTGAAGCTTTCTTT
.,.,TRBJ2-7,TRBV10-3,CAISVGRPQGSSYEQYF,TGTGCCATCAGTGTAGGCCGCCCGCAGGGGAGCTCCTACGAGCAGTACTTC
.,TRBD1,TRBJ1-2,TRBV5-1,CASSPGQGAVTGYTF,TGCGCCAGCAGCCCCGGACAGGGGGCGGTGACTGGCTACACCTTC
.,TRBD1,TRBJ1-2,TRBV29-1,CSVEGQGVNYGYTF,TGCAGCGTTGAAGGCCAGGGGGTTAACTATGGCTACACCTTC
.,.,TRBJ2-3,TRBV7-8,CASSLAETWRDTQYF,TGTGCCAGCAGCTTAGCGGAGACGTGGAGAGATACGCAGTATTTT
.,TRBD2,TRBJ2-3,TRBV5-4,CASSQGKRGTDTQYF,TGTGCCAGCAGCCAGGGGAAGCGGGGGACAGATACGCAGTATTTT
.,.,TRBJ1-3,TRBV2,CASGRVSGNTIYF,TGTGCCAGCGGCAGGGTATCAGGAAACACCATATATTTT
.,TRBD1,TRBJ2-6,TRBV5-1,CASSSGDSRTGGANVLTF,TGCGCCAGCAGCTCCGGGGACAGCAGGACGGGTGGGGCCAACGTCCTGACTTTC
few,.,TRBJ1-1,TRBV12-2,CASRLATGYTEAFF,TGTGCAAGTCGCTTAGCCACGGGTTACACTGAAGCTTTCTTT
.,TRBD1,TRBJ1-1,TRBV10-3,CAISGTGGGMNTEAFF,TGTGCCATCAGTGGGACAGGGGGCGGGATGAACACTGAAGCTTTCTTT
.,.,TRBJ2-4,TRBV7-2,CASSLGLGQNIQYF,TGTGCCAGCAGCTTAGGACTAGGGCAAAACATTCAGTACTTC
few,TRBD1,TRBJ1-6,TRBV6-6,CASSPGRQGVSNSPLHF,TGTGCCAGCAGTCCCGGGAGACAGGGGGTGAGTAATTCACCCCTCCACTTT
.,.,TRBJ1-2,TRBV28,CASKSWDIGGYTF,TGTGCCAGCAAATCGTGGGACATTGGTGGCTACACCTTC
few,TRBD2,TRBJ2-7,TRBV6-1,CASSDAGGPYEQYF,TGTGCCAGCAGTGATGCGGGGGGCCCCTACGAGCAGTACTTC
.,TRBD1,TRBJ1-2,TRBV10-2,CASSPGQDYGYTF,TGCGCCAGCAGCCCCGGACAGGACTATGGCTACACCTTC
.,TRBD2,TRBJ2-2,TRBV9,CASSETSGGATGELFF,TGTGCCAGCAGCGAGACTAGCGGGGGGGCCACCGGGGAGCTGTTTTTT
.,TRBD1,TRBJ1-4,TRBV5-1,CASSLGRGQGNEKLFF,TGCGCCAGCAGCTTAGGCCGGGGACAGGGGAATGAAAAACTGTTTTTT
.,.,TRBJ1-2,TRBV6-5,CASSPLGGGYTF,TGTGCCAGCAGTCCCTTGGGGGGTGGCTACACCTTC
.,.,TRBJ2-7,TRBV18,CASSPREVFYEQYF,TGTGCCAGCTCACCCCGCGAAGTCTTCTACGAGCAGTACTTC
.,TRBD1,TRBJ1-5,TRBV6-2/TRBV6-3,CASSYHTGTGGGSNQPQHF,TGTGCCAGCAGTTACCACACCGGGACAGGGGGCGGAAGCAATCAGCCCCAGCATTTT
.,TRBD2,TRBJ2-7,TRBV2,CASSEELAGEQYF,TGTGCCAGCAGTGAAGAATTAGCGGGGGAGCAGTACTTC
.,TRBD2,TRBJ2-5,TRBV4-1,CASSPMGAGEETQYF,TGCGCCAGCAGCCCGATGGGAGCGGGGGAAGAGACCCAGTACTTC
.,TRBD1,TRBJ1-1,TRBV7-2,CASSLAPGTEKGAFF,TGTGCCAGCAGCTTAGCGCCTGGGACAGAGAAAGGGGCTTTCTTT
.,TRBD1,TRBJ2-1,TRBV6-1,CASSERGQGGFRQFF,TGTGCCAGCAGTGAACGGGGACAGGGGGGGTTTAGGCAGTTCTTC
.,.,TRBJ1-1,TRBV5-8,CASSSSTGEAFF,TGTGCCAGCAGCTCGTCCACAGGGGAAGCTTTCTTT
.,TRBD2,TRBJ2-1,TRBV7-3,CASSRSGGPYNEQFF,TGTGCCAGCAGCCGTAGCGGGGGCCCCTACAATGAGCAGTTCTTC
.,.,TRBJ2-1,TRBV11-2,CASSPVNEQFF,TGTGCCAGCAGCCCGGTTAATGAGCAGTTCTTC
.,TRBD1,TRBJ2-7,TRBV5-1,CASSLDGQGREQYF,TGCGCCAGCAGCTTGGATGGACAGGGTCGCGAGCAGTACTTC
.,TRBD1,TRBJ1-6,TRBV15,CATSRGSGQDSPLHF,TGTGCCACCAGCAGGGGGAGTGGACAGGACTCACCCCTCCACTTT
few,TRBD2,TRBJ2-3,TRBV10-3,CAISELGTSYTDTQYF,TGTGCCATCAGTGAGCTCGGGACTAGCTATACAGATACGCAGTATTTT
once,.,TRBJ2-5,TRBV4-1,CASSQGHFIETQYF,TGCGCCAGCAGCCAGGGACATTTTATCGAGACCCAGTACTTC
.,TRBD1,TRBJ2-7,TRBV2,CASKTGIYDEQYF,TGTGCCAGCAAGACAGGGATCTACGACGAGCAGTACTTC
.,.,TRBJ2-7,TRBV19,CASSIGGDSYEQYF,TGTGCCAGTAGTATAGGGGGCGATTCCTACGAGCAGTACTTC
.,.,TRBJ2-7,TRBV6-1,CASSEAWRAVPVYEQYF,TGTGCCAGCAGTGAAGCCTGGAGGGCCGTGCCGGTCTACGAGCAGTACTTC
.,TRBD1,TRBJ1-6,TRBV19,CASSGQAYNSPLHF,TGTGCCAGCTCTGGACAGGCCTATAATTCACCCCTCCACTTT